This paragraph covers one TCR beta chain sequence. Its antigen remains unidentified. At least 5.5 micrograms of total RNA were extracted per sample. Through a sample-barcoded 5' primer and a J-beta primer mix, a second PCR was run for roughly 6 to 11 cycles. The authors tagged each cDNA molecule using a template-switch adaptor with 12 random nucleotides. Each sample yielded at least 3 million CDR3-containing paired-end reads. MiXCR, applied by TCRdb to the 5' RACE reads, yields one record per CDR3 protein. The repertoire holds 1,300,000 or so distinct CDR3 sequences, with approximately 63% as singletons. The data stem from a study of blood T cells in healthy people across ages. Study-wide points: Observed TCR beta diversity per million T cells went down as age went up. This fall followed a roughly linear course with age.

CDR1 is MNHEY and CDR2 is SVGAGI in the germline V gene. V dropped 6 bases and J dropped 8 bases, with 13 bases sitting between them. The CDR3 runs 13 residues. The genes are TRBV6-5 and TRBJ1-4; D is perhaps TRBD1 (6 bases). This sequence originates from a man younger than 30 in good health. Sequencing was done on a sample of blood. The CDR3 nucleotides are TGTGCCAGCAGCCCCACAGGGAAAGAAAAACTGTTTTTT. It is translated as CASSPTGKEKLFF.